A single sample is the source of the 29 T cell receptor beta chains below, sequenced in a study of PD-1 blockade in mismatch repair-deficient tumors. The method was immunoSEQ multiplex PCR; TCRdb's version includes in-frame clones alone and lacks a portion of them. The sample has 90,000 to 120,000 clones; about 79% are singletons. This specimen was peripheral blood, taken roughly eight months after starting pembrolizumab. These TCRs come from an adult with mismatch repair-deficient cancer.

The chain joins TRBV18 to TRBJ2-3, with TRBD2 matching over 7 bases. This CDR3 is built from 15 residues. Per germline, CDR1 KGHSH and CDR2 LQKENI. V lost 2 bases and J lost 6; bases outside the gene matches: 8. This chain's CDR3 is CASSPTLGGSDTQYF. DNA of the CDR3: TGTGCCAGCTCACCAACCCTTGGCGGGAGCGATACGCAGTATTTT.

The rearrangement uses TRBV19 and TRBJ1-3; 8 nucleotides agree with TRBD1. Germline V gene sequence: CDR1 LNHDA, CDR2 SQIVND (reference sequence). This CDR3 has 14 residues. V lost 8 bases and J lost 2; bases outside the gene matches: 5. The CDR3 loop reads CASSTGVPGNTIYF. CDR3 in DNA: TGTGCCAGTTCGACAGGGGTCCCTGGAAACACCATATATTTT.

This rearrangement joins TRBV10-1 to TRBJ2-7; 9 bases are a match to TRBD2. The CDR3 covers 14 residues. With V trimmed by 6 bases and J by 6 bases, 9 bases remained unmatched. Germline loops: CDR1 WNHNN, CDR2 SYGVQD (reference sequence). CDR3 in amino acids: CASSPGTSFLEQYF. Written as DNA, the CDR3 is TGCGCCAGCAGCCCCGGGACTAGCTTTCTCGAGCAGTACTTC.

V and J are TRBV7-2 and TRBJ2-1; 12 bases agree with TRBD2. Trimming cost V 6 bases and J 2 bases; bases outside gene matches: 5. The CDR3 covers 16 residues. Germline V gene data show CDR1 as SGHTA and CDR2 as FQGNSA. In DNA form, the CDR3 reads TGTGCCAGCAGGTCTAGCGGGAGGGCCCCCTACAATGAGCAGTTCTTC. It encodes CASRSSGRAPYNEQFF. Combining the CDR3 with reference TRBV7-2 and TRBJ2-1 gives the whole variable domain GAGVSQSPSNKVTEKGKDVELRCDPISGHTALYWYRQSLGQGLEFLIYFQGNSAPDKSGLPSDRFSAERTGGSVSTLTIQRTQQEDSAVYLCASRSSGRAPYNEQFFGPGTRLTVL.

The chain combines TRBV6-5 with TRBJ2-7; no definite D call. Germline-derived CDR1 and CDR2 are MNHEY and SVGAGI. The CDR3 runs to 13 residues. The V and J ends lost 8 bases and 2 bases respectively, with 13 bases between them. The CDR3 spells CASLASATYEQYF. CDR3 sequence (DNA): TGTGCCAGCCTGGCCTCGGCGACCTACGAGCAGTACTTC.

The chain is built from TRBV12-5 and TRBJ2-7; no definite D call. V gave up 0 bases and J gave up 3 bases, with 21 bases separating them. This CDR3 contains 18 residues. The germline gives CDR1 LGHNT, CDR2 FRNRAP. The CDR3 loop reads CASGLVLYGDQPLYEQYF. In DNA, the CDR3 is TGTGCTAGTGGTTTGGTACTATACGGAGACCAACCTCTCTACGAGCAGTACTTC.

J is TRBJ2-2 and V is TRBV12-5; 7 positions agree with TRBD1. This CDR3 region has 17 residues. V was pared by 1 base and J by 6 bases, with 11 bases of the junction left unmatched. Germline loops: CDR1 LGHNT, CDR2 FRNRAP. In DNA, the CDR3 is TGTGCTAGTGGTTTGGCAGGGACAGTAACAACCGCCGGGGAGCTGTTTTTT. Residues: CASGLAGTVTTAGELFF.

The chain carries TRBV15 and TRBJ2-5; 8 nucleotides line up with TRBD1. V was pared by 0 bases and J by 4 bases, with 10 bases of the junction left unmatched. CDR3 length: 17 amino acids. Germline lookup yields CDR1 LNHNV and CDR2 YYDKDF (reference sequence). The CDR3 spells CATSRDQGPGGAETQYF. For the CDR3, the DNA is TGTGCCACCAGCAGAGATCAAGGGCCAGGGGGCGCAGAGACCCAGTACTTC.

At least ten counts were recorded for this clone. CDR3 bases: TGTGCCATCAGTGGGGGCTGGGGGTCATCCTACGAGCAGTACTTC. Amino acids: CAISGGWGSSYEQYF. The genes are TRBV10-3 and TRBJ2-7; D could derive from TRBD1 or TRBD2 (5 bases each). Germline V gives CDR1 ENHRY, CDR2 SYGVKD. CDR3 length: 15 amino acids. The ends were cut back, 4 bases at V and 1 base at J, with 14 bases in the middle.

This clone has a single count. The V call is TRBV6-5, the J call TRBJ1-2; 11 bases agree with TRBD1. Trimming at V came to 6 bases and at J to 8 bases, leaving 11 bases not matched to a gene. Germline V lookup: CDR1 MNHEY, CDR2 SVGAGI. The CDR3 has 15 residues. CDR3 DNA: TGTGCCAGCAGAACGCCCGGGACAGGGGGGGTCGGCTACACCTTC. Translation gives CASRTPGTGGVGYTF.

This clone has a handful of counts. The chain combines TRBV14 with TRBJ2-1; TRBD2 matches 10 bases. J was trimmed by 4 bases and V by 7 bases; bases with no gene match: 7. CDR3 length: 15 residues. Germline CDR1 reads SGHDN; CDR2 reads FVKESK. In nucleotides, the CDR3 is TGTGCCAGCAATACACCGACTAGCGGGTACAATGAGCAGTTCTTC. Translation gives CASNTPTSGYNEQFF.

This sequence joins TRBV10-3 and TRBJ2-5, with 13 bases matching TRBD2. Germline CDR1 reads ENHRY; CDR2 reads SYGVKD. The trim removed 3 bases at V and 1 base at J, leaving 2 bases unmatched. CDR3 length: 16 residues. CDR3 sequence reads: CAISEGTSGIQETQYF. The CDR3 DNA reads TGTGCCATCAGTGAAGGGACTAGCGGGATCCAAGAGACCCAGTACTTC.

This clone has only a few counts. The rearrangement links TRBV6-1 to TRBJ1-1, with D uncertain. V was clipped by 1 base and J by 1 base, with 4 bases between them. Per the germline V gene, CDR1 is MNHNS and CDR2 is SASEGT. The CDR3 extends over 13 amino acids. CDR3: CASSEVGNTEAFF. In DNA form, the CDR3 reads TGTGCCAGCAGTGAAGTGGGGAACACTGAAGCTTTCTTT.

J is TRBJ1-3 and V is TRBV5-1, with TRBD1 as a possible D gene (5 bases). From germline, CDR1 is SGHRS and CDR2 YFSETQ. This CDR3 is built from 14 residues. Trimming removed 2 bases from V and 0 bases from J, with 6 bases in between. CDR3 in amino acids: CASSFGASGNTIYF. CDR3 coding DNA: TGCGCCAGCAGCTTCGGGGCCTCTGGAAACACCATATATTTT.

This chain joins TRBV12-5 and TRBJ2-3; D might be TRBD1 or TRBD2, each matching 6 bases. Trimming took off 3 bases at V and 0 bases at J, with 13 bases between the two ends. Per germline, CDR1 LGHNT and CDR2 FRNRAP. This CDR3 is built from 16 residues. This CDR3 is CASGFLKGGSTDTQYF. The DNA for the CDR3 is TGTGCTAGTGGTTTCCTCAAGGGGGGAAGCACAGATACGCAGTATTTT.

CDR3 region: CASSAAQGRYEQYF. DNA for the CDR3: TGTGCCAGCAGCGCAGCACAGGGGCGCTACGAGCAGTACTTC. J is TRBJ2-7 and V is TRBV9; 7 bases align to TRBD1. From germline, CDR1 is SGDLS and CDR2 YYNGEE. The CDR3 extends over 14 amino acids. J was trimmed by 3 bases and V by 3 bases; bases with no gene match: 6.

The chain links TRBV5-1 to TRBJ2-5, with D hard to call. From germline, CDR1 is SGHRS and CDR2 YFSETQ. The CDR3 length is 11 residues. V lost 5 bases, J lost 1 base, and 3 bases lay in between. CDR3 loop: CASRAQETQYF. Here the CDR3 DNA reads TGCGCCAGCAGAGCCCAAGAGACCCAGTACTTC.

The rearrangement uses TRBV30 and TRBJ1-1; D unresolved. The V end was cut by 2 bases, the J end by 2 bases, with 9 bases between. Germline V CDR1 and CDR2: GTSNPN, SVGIG (reference sequence). The CDR3 extends over 13 amino acids. In DNA form, the CDR3 reads TGTGCCTGGAGTAAGGGAGGAAACACTGAAGCTTTCTTT. Its translation is CAWSKGGNTEAFF.

The chain couples TRBV5-6 to TRBJ1-5; D is unresolved. V lost 1 base to trimming and J lost 7 bases, with 12 bases between them. Germline V gene sequence: CDR1 SGHDT, CDR2 YYEEEE. The CDR3 is 14 residues long. The CDR3, as DNA: TGTGCCAGCAGCTTGAGGGAGCGTAAGCAGCCCCAGCATTTT. This sequence encodes CASSLRERKQPQHF.

This clone has just one count. The chain recombines TRBV11-3 with TRBJ1-1, with a possible D match to TRBD1 (5 bases). Per germline, CDR1 SGHNT and CDR2 YENEEA. This CDR3 spans 14 amino acids. Trimming took 2 bases from V and 1 from J, leaving 8 bases between them. The CDR3 reads CASSLSTGNTEAFF. The CDR3 DNA sequence: TGTGCCAGCAGCTTATCTACAGGGAACACTGAAGCTTTCTTT.

The genes are TRBV2 and TRBJ1-1; D may be TRBD1 (5 bases). Germline values: CDR1 SNHLY, CDR2 FYNNEI. The CDR3 sequence is 15 residues long. Trimming stripped 8 bases from V and 2 bases from J, with 18 bases between. The DNA of the CDR3 is TGTGCCAGCGCTCGTGGTCCGGGACGTAACACTGAAGCTTTCTTT. This sequence encodes CASARGPGRNTEAFF.

This clone was counted a single time. The CDR3, as DNA: TGTGCCAGCTTTGCCGGAACTCCAGATACGCAGTATTTT. This gives the protein CASFAGTPDTQYF. This rearrangement joins TRBV7-9 to TRBJ2-3; D call uncertain. This CDR3 has 13 residues. V lost 8 bases to trimming and J lost 4 bases, with 13 bases between them. Germline-derived CDR1 and CDR2 are SEHNR and FQNEAQ (reference sequence).

The V and J genes are TRBV10-3 and TRBJ1-2, with no clear D. CDR3 length equals 13 residues. Trimming left V 5 bases short and J 2 bases short, with 9 bases between. Germline V lookup: CDR1 ENHRY, CDR2 SYGVKD. CDR3: CAISPDENYGYTF. The CDR3 DNA follows: TGTGCCATCAGTCCGGACGAAAACTATGGCTACACCTTC.

This clone was counted a few times. The chain uses TRBV10-3 and TRBJ1-2, with D unclear. The V gene lost 3 bases and the J gene lost 2 bases, with 7 bases spanning the gap. The CDR3 length is 13 residues. The germline CDR1 and CDR2 sequences are ENHRY and SYGVKD. The CDR3 spells CAISDRPNYGYTF. The CDR3 DNA follows: TGTGCCATCAGTGATAGGCCCAACTATGGCTACACCTTC.

The chain has TRBV28 and TRBJ2-7; 11 positions agree with TRBD2. CDR3 length: 14 amino acids. CDR1 is MDHEN and CDR2 is SYDVKM in the germline V gene. V shed 8 bases, J shed 3 bases, and the junction held 6 bases outside the gene matches. The CDR3 region is CASVGLAGLYEQYF. The CDR3 coding sequence is TGTGCCAGCGTTGGACTAGCGGGTCTCTACGAGCAGTACTTC.

V and J are TRBV27 and TRBJ2-3, with D uncertain. The germline gives CDR1 MNHEY, CDR2 SMNVEV (reference sequence). V was trimmed by 3 bases and J by 0 bases, leaving 7 bases between them. The CDR3 totals 14 residues. The CDR3 sequence is CASSFAISTDTQYF. The CDR3 DNA reads as TGTGCCAGCAGTTTTGCGATTAGCACAGATACGCAGTATTTT.

The V and J genes are TRBV10-3 and TRBJ1-5, with unresolved D. The CDR3 extends over 16 amino acids. CDR1 is ENHRY, CDR2 SYGVKD, per germline. Trimming removed 3 bases from V and 1 base from J, with 13 bases in between. The CDR3 region has the DNA TGTGCCATCAGTGATCGTGGTGGAATAAGCAATCAGCCCCAGCATTTT. Its translation is CAISDRGGISNQPQHF.

Only a few counts were recorded for this clone. The chain couples TRBV7-9 to TRBJ2-5; D is perhaps TRBD1 (6 bases). The CDR3 contains 14 residues. The V gene lost 5 bases and the J gene lost 5 bases, with 15 bases spanning the gap. Per germline, CDR1 SEHNR and CDR2 FQNEAQ (reference sequence). The CDR3 protein is CASSQDSRRETQYF. As DNA, the CDR3 is TGTGCCAGCAGCCAGGACAGTAGGCGTGAGACCCAGTACTTC. Using reference TRBV7-9 and TRBJ2-5 for the parts outside the CDR3, the full variable domain is DTGVSQNPRHKITKRGQNVTFRCDPISEHNRLYWYRQTLGQGPEFLTYFQNEAQLEKSRLLSDRFSAERPKGSFSTLEIQRTEQGDSAMYLCASSQDSRRETQYFGPGTRLLVL.

J is TRBJ1-1 and V is TRBV7-9; 8 nucleotides match TRBD1. CDR1 and CDR2 from the germline V gene are SEHNR and FQNEAQ (reference sequence). V lost 0 bases and J lost 3; bases outside the gene matches: 3. The CDR3 is 15 amino acids. This chain's CDR3 is CASSLAVDRDTEAFF. CDR3 coding DNA: TGTGCCAGCAGCTTAGCGGTGGACAGGGACACTGAAGCTTTCTTT.